These T cell receptor beta chains were read from a single sample in a study of blood T cell repertoires in COVID-19. Libraries were prepared by immunoSEQ multiplex PCR; TCRdb keeps only in-frame clonotypes and omits some of them. The sample holds 100,000 to 150,000 clones, about 80% seen once. Material: peripheral blood. The source of these receptors is a woman aged 55-69 years with acute or convalescent COVID-19. CDR3s leave out the opening cysteine and the closing phenylalanine or tryptophan. Each record gives: J gene, clone size, V gene, D gene, CDR3 protein. The D gene is left open where the match is weak. A clone size is listed for some rows: how often the clone was seen (once, few, many), or a class if it is expanded.

j_gene: TRBJ1-1; abundance: NA; v_gene: TRBV5-6; d_gene: NA; CDR3aa: ASSLAQEAF
j_gene: TRBJ1-5; abundance: NA; v_gene: TRBV19; d_gene: TRBD1; CDR3aa: ASRAGGPNQPQH
j_gene: TRBJ1-3; abundance: NA; v_gene: TRBV6-5; d_gene: NA; CDR3aa: ASSHSGGTGNTIY
j_gene: TRBJ2-5; abundance: NA; v_gene: TRBV11-2; d_gene: TRBD2; CDR3aa: ASSPGTSDAETQY
j_gene: TRBJ1-2; abundance: NA; v_gene: TRBV28; d_gene: NA; CDR3aa: ASSSGTPYGYT
j_gene: TRBJ2-3; abundance: NA; v_gene: TRBV2; d_gene: NA; CDR3aa: ASSISTDTQY
j_gene: TRBJ1-2; abundance: NA; v_gene: TRBV3-1/TRBV3-2; d_gene: NA; CDR3aa: ASSQVSGGFYGYT
j_gene: TRBJ2-3; abundance: NA; v_gene: TRBV2; d_gene: NA; CDR3aa: ASSVFSSSTDTQY
j_gene: TRBJ1-2; abundance: NA; v_gene: TRBV6-5; d_gene: NA; CDR3aa: ACRTEPNYGYT
j_gene: TRBJ2-5; abundance: NA; v_gene: TRBV10-3; d_gene: NA; CDR3aa: AISESTLGQRETQY
j_gene: TRBJ2-2; abundance: few; v_gene: TRBV13; d_gene: TRBD1; CDR3aa: ASTIRSGGAAGELF
j_gene: TRBJ2-3; abundance: NA; v_gene: TRBV5-4; d_gene: NA; CDR3aa: ASSLILLATSGTDTQY